This T cell receptor beta chain was identified in a study of CD8+CD57+ T cells in acquired aplastic anemia. The CDR3 runs to 15 residues. V was clipped by 2 bases and J by 5 bases, with 15 bases between them. Germline lookup yields CDR1 KGHDR and CDR2 SFDVKD. Study results and caveats: Almost 30 sequences, all CD8+ CDR3, were shared between patients and controls. Any difference that existed in CD8+ Simpson's diversity between patients and controls was not significant.

It was patients with CD8+CD57+ cell expansion by flow cytometry who were chosen for sequencing. The diagnosis in all patients was severe acquired aplastic anemia. Patients were therapy-naive when their blood was sampled. The table lists this clonotype with a few counts. Its specificity is not known. Template material for TCR beta VDJ and CDR3 profiling consisted of genomic DNA. Each CDR3 protein gets one entry after TCRdb re-called the reads with MiXCR. The sample records under 200,000 distinct CDR3 sequences, roughly half being singletons. The J gene is TRBJ2-7, the V gene TRBV24-1; a possible D gene is TRBD2 (6 bases). This TCR was sampled from a human donor with aplastic anemia. The sequencing sample was made of sorted CD4+, CD8+, or CD8+CD57+ T cells (not recorded which) from PBMCs. The CDR3 protein is CATSDSVGEVDEQYF. In DNA form, the CDR3 reads TGTGCCACCAGTGATTCCGTCGGGGAGGTGGACGAGCAGTACTTC.